What follows describes a single TCR beta chain. Which antigen it targets is not known. No per-base quality is available; no much larger clone lies one base away. Library prep was done by the immunoSEQ multiplex PCR assay. The immuneACCESS repertoire file appears here via TCRdb, limited to in-frame rearrangements. These files lack a portion of the clones; in checked studies, under half of the deficit traces to unresolved V genes, and the cause of the others is not known. Within this sample are about 48,000 clones, with 80% to 90% of them counted one time only. Of the sample, around 1.3% is held by the ten largest clones. CDR1 and CDR2 are read off the germline V gene (reference sequence) as GTSNPN and SVGIG. V loses 2 bases at its end and J loses 5 bases; junction bases beyond the gene matches: 1. Including cysteine and phenylalanine, the CDR3 has 13 amino acids. Only CDR3 DNA remains: 39 bases, in frame from the first base.

The source of the sample is a study of T cell changes during pregnancy in multiple sclerosis (dated by TCRdb to about 2019). Describing the broader study: In women with multiple sclerosis, the researchers looked at how the T cell repertoire shifted as pregnancy progressed.

This receptor was taken from a female donor with multiple sclerosis, enrolled in a pregnancy study. The sequences come from CD4+ T cells from peripheral blood mononuclear cells, collected in the second trimester of pregnancy. The sequence links TRBV30 to TRBJ1-5; TRBD1 fits 9 bases in the junction. The nucleotide sequence is given as TGTGCCTGGAGTACAGGGGGCGATCAGCCCCAGCATTTT. Translated, this is CAWSTGGDQPQHF.